The 9 T cell receptor beta chains listed next were all sequenced from one sample in a study of CD8 T cells in ankylosing spondylitis. TCRdb passed the 5' RACE reads through MiXCR, listing each CDR3 protein once. The data hold 250,000 or so distinct CDR3 sequences, with approximately 10% observed a single time. Sequenced: blood, either unsorted or a sorted T cell fraction (not recorded which). These receptors originate from a male donor with ankylosing spondylitis or in good health (not recorded which).

The V gene is TRBV20-1, the J gene TRBJ2-7; a possible D gene is TRBD2 (5 bases). V was clipped by 6 bases and J by 1 base, with 10 bases between them. Germline V gene data show CDR1 as DFQATT and CDR2 as SNEGSKA (reference sequence). The CDR3 is 12 amino acids. The CDR3: CSALTSSYEQYF. CDR3 nucleotides: TGCAGTGCATTAACTAGTTCCTACGAGCAGTACTTC.

This clonotype showed up many times. This chain uses TRBV7-9 with TRBJ2-1; no firm D call. Germline assignment: CDR1 SEHNR and CDR2 FQNEAQ (reference sequence). The germline V and J ends were trimmed by 6 bases and 8 bases, with 11 bases remaining between them. CDR3 length: 12 amino acids. CDR3 bases: TGTGCCAGCAGTCGTCACGGGTATGAGCAGTTCTTC. Translating gives CASSRHGYEQFF.

V is TRBV11-2 and J is TRBJ1-1; no clear D. With 3 bases removed from V and 2 bases from J, the gap between germline ends came to 10 bases. The CDR3 totals 14 residues. Germline values: CDR1 SGHAT, CDR2 FQNNGV. CDR3 nucleotides: TGTGCCAGCAGCTTTTTGGCCAGCAACACTGAAGCTTTCTTT. The encoded protein is CASSFLASNTEAFF.

This clonotype came up a few times. The CDR3 reads CASSLTVAPNEQFF. CDR3 coding DNA: TGTGCCAGCAGCCTCACCGTGGCGCCAAATGAGCAGTTCTTC. The V and J genes are TRBV11-2 and TRBJ2-1; D not certain. Germline-derived CDR1 and CDR2 are SGHAT and FQNNGV. The V gene lost 5 bases and the J gene lost 7 bases, with 15 bases spanning the gap. The CDR3 runs to 14 residues.

This clonotype showed up just a few times. The chain joins TRBV7-2 to TRBJ2-3; D is possibly TRBD2 (6 bases). Germline CDR1 is SGHTA and CDR2 is FQGNSA. The CDR3 is 14 amino acids. Trimming shortened V by 5 bases and J by 2 bases, and 11 bases separated the two germline ends. The CDR3 bases are TGTGCCAGCAGCCTGCGGGGTAACACAGATACGCAGTATTTT. It codes for CASSLRGNTDTQYF.

This clonotype was counted ten times or more. The chain couples TRBV29-1 to TRBJ1-2; 7 nucleotides align to TRBD1. Germline trimming cut 4 bases from V and 6 bases from J; bases unmatched to any gene: 20. CDR1 is SQVTM, CDR2 ANQGSEA, per germline. The CDR3 consists of 17 residues. This CDR3 reads CSVASAGTALIGNGYTF. DNA of the CDR3: TGCAGCGTTGCCTCTGCCGGGACAGCCCTGATAGGGAATGGCTACACCTTC.

This clonotype was counted at least ten times. The chain carries TRBV5-1 and TRBJ2-5, with D possibly matching TRBD1 (6 bases). Deletions cut 4 bases from V and 1 base from J, with 14 bases between. Germline V gene data show CDR1 as SGHRS and CDR2 as YFSETQ. The CDR3 contains 15 residues. The CDR3 DNA sequence: TGCGCCAGCAGCCCGCTCGGCAGGGGCCAAGAGACCCAGTACTTC. Its protein is CASSPLGRGQETQYF.

In this sample, this clonotype turned up a few times. The V call is TRBV11-3, the J call TRBJ2-3, with 9 bases lining up with TRBD2. The CDR3 consists of 15 residues. Unmatched junction bases numbered 9, after V lost 5 bases and J lost 6 bases. Looked up from germline, CDR1 is SGHNT and CDR2 is YENEEA. The CDR3 is CASSEGLAGGDTQYF. The CDR3 DNA sequence: TGTGCCAGCAGCGAGGGACTAGCAGGAGGTGATACGCAGTATTTT.

This clonotype was recorded at least ten times. This rearrangement joins TRBV20-1 to TRBJ2-7; TRBD1 or TRBD2 may be the D gene (5 bases each). Deletions cut 0 bases from V and 3 bases from J, with 18 bases between. The CDR3 is made up of 16 amino acids. The germline gives CDR1 DFQATT, CDR2 SNEGSKA (reference sequence). As DNA, the CDR3 is TGCAGTGCTAGAGATAGTCGGGGACGCTCAATCTACGAGCAGTACTTC. Protein: CSARDSRGRSIYEQYF.